This T cell receptor (beta chain) comes out of a study of response to subunit inactivated influenza vaccine (dated by TCRdb to the late 2010s). For the wider study: To follow how T cells responded to a trivalent subunit inactivated influenza vaccine, the researchers relied on deep quantitative profiling of the T cell receptor repertoire. The investigation overall reported the following: It was suggested by the authors that each seasonal influenza vaccination may recruit only a limited number of new T cells.

This clonotype was recorded at least ten times. This receptor's antigen is unknown. No per-base quality is available; no much larger clone lies one base away. Libraries came from RT-PCR. TCRdb lists the instrument as Illumina HiSeq 2500. TCRdb trimmed public reads at Q25 via fastp, called clones via MiXCR and kept in-frame beta chains. Records with the same CDR3 protein are collapsed into one entry carrying the most frequent genes and DNA. For this sample the table gives 530,000 or so distinct CDR3 sequences, of which 25% were detected only once. The ten largest account for around 1.8% of the sample. After removal of 5 bases from V and 5 bases from J, the junction retains 8 bases not matched to a gene. The germline V gene sets CDR1 to SGHRS and CDR2 to YFSETQ. The CDR3 numbers 15 residues from cysteine through phenylalanine. Only the CDR3 DNA stays, 45 bases, in frame from base 1.

This TCR came from a man aged 45-65 years who received an inactivated influenza vaccine. Donor details come from another sample of the same person, matched by shared clones. The rearrangement joined TRBV5-1 to TRBJ2-2, with 8 bases in between that match TRBD1. Material: CD4+ T cells sorted from PBMCs, obtained 4 to 6 days after vaccination. DNA sequence: TGCGCCAGCAGGACCGGGACAGGAGGGACCGGGGAGCTGTTTTTT. It encodes CASRTGTGGTGELFF.